These 14 T cell receptor beta chains were sequenced from one sample in a study of shared clonotypes between healthy human individuals. Here immunoSEQ multiplex PCR was the method, and the copy in TCRdb shows in-frame clones only, minus some. Among roughly 2,500,000 clones listed, more than 85% were seen once. The sequencing input was naive CD4+ T cells from PBMCs. Documented subset: CD45RA+ positively selected. These receptors came from a young man in good health. Some clones in this sample may be carry-over from other donors' samples.

The gene calls are TRBV29-1 and TRBJ1-4; the match to TRBD1 covers 10 bases. The CDR3 sequence is 15 residues long. Germline CDR1 is SQVTM and CDR2 is ANQGSEA. V shed 1 base and J 7 bases; nucleotides not matched to a gene: 6. The CDR3 bases are TGCAGCGTTGAAGCTCGCGGGACAGGGGTTGAAAAACTGTTTTTT. Residues: CSVEARGTGVEKLFF.

This chain joins TRBV5-1 and TRBJ2-3; D possibly corresponds to TRBD2 (6 bases). This CDR3 comprises 13 residues. Germline CDR1 SGHRS, CDR2 YFSETQ. Trimming left V 7 bases short and J 4 bases short, with 13 bases between. The CDR3: CASLQPGADTQYF. The CDR3 nucleotides are TGCGCCAGCCTTCAGCCGGGAGCAGATACGCAGTATTTT.

This chain links TRBV6-5 with TRBJ2-7; TRBD2 aligns across 11 bases. The CDR3 consists of 16 residues. J was trimmed by 6 bases and V by 2 bases; bases with no gene match: 9. Germline CDR1 reads MNHEY; CDR2 reads SVGAGI. The chain's CDR3 is CASSYTRLAGIREQYF. For the CDR3, the DNA is TGTGCCAGCAGTTACACCCGACTAGCGGGGATACGCGAGCAGTACTTC.

The chain links TRBV4-3 to TRBJ2-2, with TRBD2 matching 7 bases. The CDR3 is made up of 17 amino acids. The ends lost 0 bases at V and 2 bases at J; junction bases unmatched: 6. The germline V gene has CDR1 LGHNA and CDR2 YSLEER. As DNA, the CDR3 is TGCGCCAGCAGCCAAGATAAGGCTAGCGGAAACACCGGGGAGCTGTTTTTT. Protein sequence: CASSQDKASGNTGELFF.

The CDR3 nucleotides read TGTGCCAGCAGTTACCTCGGCAGGCACACTGAAGCTTTCTTT. Translating it yields CASSYLGRHTEAFF. The rearrangement uses TRBV6-5 and TRBJ1-1; D unresolved. Trimming took off 2 bases at V and 3 bases at J, with 10 bases between the two ends. Germline CDR1 is MNHEY and CDR2 is SVGAGI. The CDR3 consists of 14 residues.

This chain links TRBV5-4 with TRBJ2-7; D gene unclear. The CDR3 runs to 15 residues. The V end lost 0 bases, the J end lost 2 bases, and 12 bases lay between the germline ends. Per the germline V gene, CDR1 is SGHNT and CDR2 is YYREEE (reference sequence). The CDR3 loop reads CASSLAGPSPYEQYF. DNA for the CDR3: TGTGCCAGCAGCTTGGCGGGCCCTTCACCCTACGAGCAGTACTTC.

The chain is built from TRBV6-5 and TRBJ2-3; no definite D call. V was clipped by 10 bases and J by 6 bases, with 20 bases between them. The CDR3 is 14 residues long. Germline CDR1 is MNHEY and CDR2 is SVGAGI. CDR3 bases: TGTGCCACACTTAGGACCGTTGGCATGGATACGCAGTATTTT. This sequence encodes CATLRTVGMDTQYF.

This clone occurred a few times. V and J are TRBV30 and TRBJ1-1; D is unresolved. The CDR3 runs 13 residues. Looked up from germline, CDR1 is GTSNPN and CDR2 is SVGIG (reference sequence). Trimming stripped 0 bases from V and 5 bases from J, with 10 bases between. The CDR3 region is CAWSVPTGTEAFF. CDR3 DNA: TGTGCCTGGAGTGTACCAACTGGGACTGAAGCTTTCTTT.

This chain joins TRBV10-3 and TRBJ2-1; D may be TRBD2 (5 bases). The V end lost 8 bases, the J end lost 9 bases, and 14 bases lay between the germline ends. Germline values: CDR1 ENHRY, CDR2 SYGVKD. The CDR3 is made up of 12 amino acids. CDR3 region: CAIADGVSEQFF. CDR3 in DNA: TGTGCCATCGCGGACGGGGTCAGTGAGCAGTTCTTC.

V and J are TRBV6-6 and TRBJ1-3, with TRBD1 matching over 8 bases. Germline CDR1 is MNHNY and CDR2 is SVGAGI (reference sequence). With V trimmed by 1 base and J by 4 bases, 6 bases remained unmatched. The CDR3 consists of 16 residues. CDR3 coding DNA: TGTGCCAGCAGTTACTATAGGACAGGGACGGGAAACACCATATATTTT. Translated, it gives CASSYYRTGTGNTIYF.

This chain joins TRBV5-1 and TRBJ1-2, with TRBD1 matching over 8 bases. The CDR3 is made up of 16 amino acids. Per germline, CDR1 SGHRS and CDR2 YFSETQ. The junction had 8 bases not matched to a gene; V was cut back by 0 bases and J by 4 bases. The CDR3 protein is CASSLAIGDRTYGYTF. CDR3 nucleotide sequence: TGCGCCAGCAGCTTGGCCATCGGGGACAGGACCTATGGCTACACCTTC.

Details on this clone: Within the sample, other DNA sequences also encode this same CDR3. This chain links TRBV6-5 with TRBJ1-1; 9 nucleotides match TRBD1. V was pared by 6 bases and J by 2 bases, with 7 bases of the junction left unmatched. The CDR3 covers 15 residues. CDR1 and CDR2 from the germline V gene are MNHEY and SVGAGI. In DNA form, the CDR3 reads TGTGCCAGCAGGCTAAACAGGGGGCGCAACACTGAAGCTTTCTTT. This gives the protein CASRLNRGRNTEAFF.

The V call is TRBV2, the J call TRBJ2-3, with D perhaps TRBD2 (5 bases). Germline CDR1 SNHLY, CDR2 FYNNEI. V was pared by 4 bases and J by 0 bases, with 11 bases between. CDR3 size: 15 residues. CDR3 sequence reads: CASSVRTLSTDTQYF. The CDR3 coding sequence is TGTGCCAGCAGTGTTCGGACTCTGAGCACAGATACGCAGTATTTT.

CDR3 DNA sequence: TGTGCCAGCAGCTTTTTCCCCCTTTCCGGGAGACGGTACGAGCAGTACTTC. The encoded protein is CASSFFPLSGRRYEQYF. The rearrangement links TRBV5-4 to TRBJ2-7; D is possibly TRBD2 (6 bases). Trimming cost V 2 bases and J 4 bases, with 22 bases left between them. The CDR3 is 17 residues long. Germline V gene sequence: CDR1 SGHNT, CDR2 YYREEE (reference sequence).